Listed below are T cell receptor beta chains from one sample, sequenced in a study of beta chain features in type 1 diabetes. Assay used: immunoSEQ multiplex PCR; TCRdb lists only in-frame clones, some missing. Of under 900,000 clones listed, roughly 15% are singletons. The specimen sequenced was naive CD4+ T cells from blood. These TCRs come from a woman aged 18-29 years in good health. CDR3s include the opening cysteine and the closing phenylalanine or tryptophan. Fields, in order: D gene, V gene, clone size, J gene, CDR3 DNA, CDR3 protein. A D gene is named only where the DNA matches it firmly. Some rows have no size entry. The others give once, few or many, or a class for an expanded clone.

D: NA; V: TRBV6-6; size: NA; J: TRBJ2-6; DNA: TGTGCCAGCAGTTACGACCACTCTCTGGGGGCCAACGTCCTGACTTTC; CDR3: CASSYDHSLGANVLTF
D: TRBD2; V: TRBV13; size: NA; J: TRBJ2-7; DNA: TGTGCCAGCAGCTTACGACTAGCGGGCCGCTACGAGCAGTACTTC; CDR3: CASSLRLAGRYEQYF
D: NA; V: TRBV6-1; size: NA; J: TRBJ1-5; DNA: TGTGCCAGCAGTGCCTCCGGGGGGAATCAGCCCCAGCATTTT; CDR3: CASSASGGNQPQHF
D: NA; V: TRBV6-5; size: few; J: TRBJ1-1; DNA: TGTGCCAGCAGCCGGGACACGAACACTGAAGCTTTCTTT; CDR3: CASSRDTNTEAFF
D: NA; V: TRBV5-6; size: NA; J: TRBJ1-3; DNA: TGTGCCAGCAGCTTGCGGGTGACGGCCTCTGGAAACACCATATATTTT; CDR3: CASSLRVTASGNTIYF
D: NA; V: TRBV5-6; size: NA; J: TRBJ2-7; DNA: TGTGCCAGCAGCCGATCCTCCGGAGGGGCTCCCCATACCTACGAGCAGTACTTC; CDR3: CASSRSSGGAPHTYEQYF
D: TRBD1; V: TRBV9; size: NA; J: TRBJ1-1; DNA: TGTGCCAGCAGCGTAGGGGTCCAGGGGGCGAACACTGGAGCTTTCTTT; CDR3: CASSVGVQGANTGAFF
D: TRBD2; V: TRBV25-1; size: NA; J: TRBJ2-1; DNA: TGTGCCAGCAGTCATAGCGGGAGCTCCTACAATGAGCAGTTCTTC; CDR3: CASSHSGSSYNEQFF
D: NA; V: TRBV12-2; size: few; J: TRBJ1-5; DNA: TGTGCAAGTCGTTCCAATAACAGGGGAATTAGGGGAGTGGGAAATCAGCCCCAGCATTTT; CDR3: CASRSNNRGIRGVGNQPQHF
D: TRBD1; V: TRBV15; size: few; J: TRBJ2-1; DNA: TGTGCCACCAGCACAGTCAGGGGGCGAGATGAGCAGTTCTTC; CDR3: CATSTVRGRDEQFF
D: TRBD1; V: TRBV7-6; size: NA; J: TRBJ2-7; DNA: TGTGCCAGCAGCTTGCGACAGGGGGCGGTTTACGAGCAGTACTTC; CDR3: CASSLRQGAVYEQYF
D: NA; V: TRBV28; size: few; J: TRBJ2-4; DNA: TGTGCCACCGCAACCACCAGGGAGTCAAACATTCAGTACTTC; CDR3: CATATTRESNIQYF
D: TRBD2; V: TRBV2; size: NA; J: TRBJ2-5; DNA: TGTGCCAGCAAGGCTGGACTAGCGGGAGAGACCCAGTACTTC; CDR3: CASKAGLAGETQYF
D: NA; V: TRBV11-2; size: few; J: TRBJ2-3; DNA: TGTGCCAGCAGCTTAGATGGGCCGGCGACTAGCACAGATACGCAGTATTTT; CDR3: CASSLDGPATSTDTQYF
D: NA; V: TRBV7-6; size: NA; J: TRBJ2-1; DNA: TGTGCCAGCAGCTTAGTGCCCCCGTCGGGCTCCTACAATGAGCAGTTCTTC; CDR3: CASSLVPPSGSYNEQFF
D: TRBD2; V: TRBV27; size: NA; J: TRBJ2-1; DNA: TGTGCCAGCCGGCGGACTAGCGGGAGGAATGAGCAGTTCTTC; CDR3: CASRRTSGRNEQFF
D: TRBD1; V: TRBV29-1; size: few; J: TRBJ2-7; DNA: TGCAGCGTAAGGACAGGGCCCACCTACGAGCAGTACTTC; CDR3: CSVRTGPTYEQYF
D: NA; V: TRBV27; size: NA; J: TRBJ2-5; DNA: TGTGCCAGCAGTCCACAGAGACAAGAGACCCAGTACTTC; CDR3: CASSPQRQETQYF
D: TRBD1; V: TRBV28; size: few; J: TRBJ2-7; DNA: TGTGCCAGCAACCACGGACAGGGAGCCTACGAGCAGTACTTC; CDR3: CASNHGQGAYEQYF
D: NA; V: TRBV9; size: few; J: TRBJ2-3; DNA: TGTGCCAGCAGCGTATTCGGCACAGATACGCAGTATTTT; CDR3: CASSVFGTDTQYF
D: NA; V: TRBV6-5; size: NA; J: TRBJ2-7; DNA: TGTGCCAGCAGGAAAAGTTCCTACGAGCAGTACTTC; CDR3: CASRKSSYEQYF
D: NA; V: TRBV28; size: NA; J: TRBJ2-1; DNA: TGTGCCAGCAGTTTCCAGGCCCACCTCAATGAGCAGTTCTTC; CDR3: CASSFQAHLNEQFF
D: NA; V: TRBV5-1; size: few; J: TRBJ1-1; DNA: TGCGCCAGCAGCTTGGGATGGGGGGAAAGATCTGAAGCTTTCTTT; CDR3: CASSLGWGERSEAFF
D: NA; V: TRBV4-2; size: few; J: TRBJ2-1; DNA: TGTGCCAGCAGCCCCCTGCTGATACAGTACAATGAGCAGTTCTTC; CDR3: CASSPLLIQYNEQFF
D: NA; V: TRBV2; size: NA; J: TRBJ2-7; DNA: TGTGCCAGCAGTGAGATGCTAGCCGCCTACGAGCAGTACTTC; CDR3: CASSEMLAAYEQYF
D: NA; V: TRBV4-2; size: NA; J: TRBJ2-1; DNA: TGTGCCAGCAGGCTAAATCCGGGACTTCCCTACAATGAGCAGTTCTTC; CDR3: CASRLNPGLPYNEQFF
D: TRBD1; V: TRBV6-5; size: NA; J: TRBJ2-7; DNA: TGTGCCAGCAGGACCGGGACAGTCATCTACGAGCAGTACTTC; CDR3: CASRTGTVIYEQYF
D: NA; V: TRBV7-2; size: NA; J: TRBJ2-3; DNA: TGTGCCAGGGCAGACAGCTTAACGCAGTATTTT; CDR3: CARADSLTQYF
D: NA; V: TRBV7-2; size: NA; J: TRBJ2-7; DNA: TGTGCCAGCACCCAGGGGCCGGGGGAATTTAGGTTCGACGAGCAGTACTTC; CDR3: CASTQGPGEFRFDEQYF
D: NA; V: TRBV25-1; size: NA; J: TRBJ2-1; DNA: TGTGCCAGCAGTGACTCCATACTAGCTAATGAGCAGTTCTTC; CDR3: CASSDSILANEQFF
D: TRBD1; V: TRBV23-1; size: NA; J: TRBJ2-7; DNA: TGCGCCAGCAGTCAAGACAGGGAAGAGCAGTACTTC; CDR3: CASSQDREEQYF
D: NA; V: TRBV18; size: NA; J: TRBJ1-3; DNA: TGTGCCAGCTCACCACCAGCGACGGCGGGAAACACCATATATTTT; CDR3: CASSPPATAGNTIYF
D: NA; V: TRBV5-1; size: NA; J: TRBJ2-1; DNA: TGCGCCAGCAGCTTGTTCGGGGGGCAACCTTACAATGAGCAGTTCTTC; CDR3: CASSLFGGQPYNEQFF
D: NA; V: TRBV23-1; size: many; J: TRBJ1-5; DNA: TGCGCCAGCAGTCAATCGAGGACAGCTTTCAATCAGCCCCAGCATTTT; CDR3: CASSQSRTAFNQPQHF
D: NA; V: TRBV18; size: few; J: TRBJ1-1; DNA: TGTGCCAGCTCACCGGAAGCGAACACTGAAGCTTTCTTT; CDR3: CASSPEANTEAFF
D: NA; V: TRBV7-9; size: few; J: TRBJ2-2; DNA: TGTGCCAGCAGCTTAGGGTCTAGGGGCTCCGGGGAGCTGTTTTTT; CDR3: CASSLGSRGSGELFF
D: NA; V: TRBV7-9; size: NA; J: TRBJ2-1; DNA: TGTGCCAGCAGCTCGGTCGGCCTTGATGATGAGCAGTTCTTC; CDR3: CASSSVGLDDEQFF
D: NA; V: TRBV19; size: NA; J: TRBJ2-5; DNA: TGTGCCAGTAGCCTGGGTGGTGGCGCGGGACCGTCCCAAGAGACCCAGTACTTC; CDR3: CASSLGGGAGPSQETQYF
D: TRBD2; V: TRBV11-2; size: NA; J: TRBJ2-7; DNA: TGTGCCAGCAGCCTACAAGCGGGATCCTACGAGCAGTACTTC; CDR3: CASSLQAGSYEQYF
D: NA; V: TRBV27; size: few; J: TRBJ2-7; DNA: TGTGCCAGCAGTTTAATAGGGGCTTACGAGCAGTACTTC; CDR3: CASSLIGAYEQYF
D: NA; V: TRBV15; size: few; J: TRBJ2-3; DNA: TGTGCCACCAGCCGGAGGGAGAGGAGCACAGATACGCAGTATTTT; CDR3: CATSRRERSTDTQYF
D: NA; V: TRBV2; size: few; J: TRBJ1-4; DNA: TGTGCCAGCAGAGCGGGTGAAAAACTGTTTTTT; CDR3: CASRAGEKLFF
D: TRBD1; V: TRBV27; size: NA; J: TRBJ2-3; DNA: TGTGCCAGCAGCGACAGGGTTGTAGAGTACGGCACAGATACGCAGTATTTT; CDR3: CASSDRVVEYGTDTQYF
D: TRBD1; V: TRBV4-3; size: few; J: TRBJ2-3; DNA: TGCGCCAGCAGCCAAGATCCCGACAGGGGGCGCCACACAGATACGCAGTATTTT; CDR3: CASSQDPDRGRHTDTQYF
D: NA; V: TRBV13; size: NA; J: TRBJ2-1; DNA: TGTGCCAGCAGCTTAGACGGCAGTTACAATGAGCAGTTCTTC; CDR3: CASSLDGSYNEQFF